Presented here are 28 T cell receptor beta chains from one specimen sequenced in a study of long-term antiretroviral therapy in people with HIV. This was the immunoSEQ v3.0 assay at survey level. TCRdb's table, derived via immunoSEQ multiplex PCR, lists solely in-frame clones and lacks some. The sample has some 27,000 clones; over 65% are singletons. The sequenced sample was unsorted PBMCs, obtained about 5 years after starting antiretroviral therapy. The receptors here all came from a man aged 35-49 years with HIV.

The gene calls are TRBV6-5 and TRBJ1-5; 9 bases fit TRBD1. The CDR3 runs to 13 residues. V shed 6 bases and J 7 bases; nucleotides not matched to a gene: 4. Germline V gene lookup returns CDR1 MNHEY and CDR2 SVGAGI. CDR3 sequence (DNA): TGTGCCAGCAGACAGGGGGCGAGACAGCCCCAGCATTTT. Translated, it gives CASRQGARQPQHF.

CDR3 nucleotide sequence: TGTGCCAGCAGTGAAACGTTTGGGAATGAAAAACTGTTTTTT. As protein: CASSETFGNEKLFF. This chain uses TRBV2 with TRBJ1-4; D is unresolved. The V and J ends lost 2 bases and 5 bases respectively, with 9 bases between them. The CDR3 runs 14 residues. CDR1 SNHLY and CDR2 FYNNEI come from the germline V gene.

The J gene is TRBJ2-1, the V gene TRBV5-1, with TRBD1 identical over 8 bases. V lost 4 bases to trimming and J lost 7 bases; unmatched junction nucleotides: 7. The CDR3 totals 14 residues. Germline values: CDR1 SGHRS, CDR2 YFSETQ. The CDR3: CASSLGQGANEQFF. CDR3 sequence (DNA): TGCGCCAGCAGCCTTGGACAGGGCGCGAATGAGCAGTTCTTC.

CDR3 amino acids: CSVSTISNYEQYF. The DNA of the CDR3 is TGCAGCGTATCGACCATCTCTAACTACGAGCAGTACTTC. The V and J genes are TRBV29-1 and TRBJ2-7; D ambiguous. The germline V gene has CDR1 SQVTM and CDR2 ANQGSEA. This CDR3 has 13 amino acids. Trimming removed 6 bases at V and 3 bases at J, with 15 bases between.

The rearrangement joins TRBV30 to TRBJ2-3; no clear D gene. The CDR3 is 11 residues long. From germline, CDR1 is GTSNPN and CDR2 SVGIG (reference sequence). Trimming left V 3 bases short and J 4 bases short, with 5 bases between. For the CDR3, the DNA is TGTGCCTGGAGGATCGCAGATACGCAGTATTTT. Protein product: CAWRIADTQYF.

The J gene is TRBJ1-4, the V gene TRBV27, with D maybe TRBD1 (6 bases). With 3 bases removed from V and 6 bases from J, the gap between germline ends came to 14 bases. The V gene's germline CDR1 is MNHEY and CDR2 SMNVEV (reference sequence). This CDR3 contains 15 residues. The CDR3 loop reads CASSFLGQSDEKLFF. CDR3 DNA: TGTGCCAGCAGTTTTCTAGGACAGTCGGATGAAAAACTGTTTTTT. Drawing the rest from reference TRBV27 and TRBJ1-4, the complete variable domain is EAQVTQNPRYLITVTGKKLTVTCSQNMNHEYMSWYRQDPGLGLRQIYYSMNVEVTDKGDVPEGYKVSRKEKRNFPLILESPSPNQTSLYFCASSFLGQSDEKLFFGSGTQLSVL.

The V and J genes are TRBV6-1 and TRBJ2-7; 11 bases line up with TRBD2. The germline V gene encodes CDR1 MNHNS and CDR2 SASEGT. Losses at the gene ends were 6 bases for V and 2 bases for J; bases not matched to a gene: 3. The length of the CDR3 is 14 residues. CDR3 DNA sequence: TGTGCCAGCAGACTAGCGGGGGACCCCTACGAGCAGTACTTC. Amino acids: CASRLAGDPYEQYF.

This chain joins TRBV10-1 and TRBJ2-3; 9 bases match TRBD2. There are 17 residues in the CDR3. Germline CDR1 reads WNHNN; CDR2 reads SYGVQD (reference sequence). The V segment lost 6 bases and the J segment 0 bases; nucleotides outside the gene matches: 10. The DNA for the CDR3 is TGCGCCAGCAGCGTTGAGGCTAGCGGGACTAGCACAGATACGCAGTATTTT. As protein: CASSVEASGTSTDTQYF.

This clone was counted between two and nine times. V is TRBV6-4 and J is TRBJ2-2, with a possible D match to TRBD2 (5 bases). Germline-derived CDR1 and CDR2 are MRHNA and SNTAGT. V lost 5 bases, J lost 6 bases, and 10 bases lay in between. CDR3 length: 13 amino acids. The CDR3 sequence: CASSPSGAGELFF. CDR3 DNA: TGTGCCAGCAGTCCCAGCGGCGCCGGGGAGCTGTTTTTT.

This chain links TRBV7-8 with TRBJ2-1; 9 bases fit TRBD2. V shed 1 base, J shed 3 bases, and the junction held 4 bases outside the gene matches. CDR1 is SGHVS, CDR2 FQNEAQ, per germline. The CDR3 sequence is 16 residues long. The CDR3 sequence: CASSLGTSGRYNEQFF. DNA of the CDR3: TGTGCCAGCAGCTTAGGTACTAGCGGGCGCTACAATGAGCAGTTCTTC. The whole variable domain, filled in from reference TRBV7-8 and TRBJ2-1, reads GAGVSQSPRYKVAKRGQDVALRCDPISGHVSLFWYQQALGQGPEFLTYFQNEAQLDKSGLPSDRFFAERPEGSVSTLKIQRTQQEDSAVYLCASSLGTSGRYNEQFFGPGTRLTVL.

This chain uses TRBV28 with TRBJ1-6, with D unclear. The CDR3 has 14 residues. Between the trimmed V and J ends, which lost 2 bases and 10 bases, there was a span of 12 bases. Germline CDR1 reads MDHEN; CDR2 reads SYDVKM. CDR3: CASSLRLWTSPLHF. The CDR3 nucleotides are TGTGCCAGCAGTTTACGGCTCTGGACCTCACCCCTCCACTTT.

J is TRBJ1-5 and V is TRBV27, with a possible D match to TRBD1 (5 bases). CDR1 and CDR2 (germline): MNHEY, SMNVEV (reference sequence). The CDR3 contains 15 residues. Trimming took off 9 bases at V and 0 bases at J, with 15 bases between the two ends. CDR3 sequence reads: CASSRDALSNQPQHF. The CDR3 coding sequence is TGTGCCAGTTCACGGGACGCTCTTAGCAATCAGCCCCAGCATTTT.

The rearrangement joins TRBV7-9 to TRBJ2-1; possible D gene TRBD2, 5 bases. CDR1 SEHNR and CDR2 FQNEAQ come from the germline V gene (reference sequence). V was cut by 1 base and J by 0 bases, with 7 bases left in between. CDR3 length equals 15 residues. CDR3 loop: CASSLVGSSYNEQFF. The CDR3 region has the DNA TGTGCCAGCAGCTTAGTGGGGAGCTCCTACAATGAGCAGTTCTTC.

The gene calls are TRBV5-5 and TRBJ2-7, with D perhaps TRBD1 (6 bases). There are 15 residues in the CDR3. Germline V lookup: CDR1 SGHKS, CDR2 YYEKEE (reference sequence). Trimming removed 4 bases at V and 4 bases at J, with 18 bases between. The CDR3 coding sequence is TGTGCCAGCAGCCCCCCGGGCCCACAGGGTTACGAGCAGTACTTC. Its translation is CASSPPGPQGYEQYF.

V usage is TRBV19 and J usage is TRBJ2-6; D is unresolved. Germline V gene sequence: CDR1 LNHDA, CDR2 SQIVND (reference sequence). V was pared by 6 bases and J by 0 bases, with 6 bases between. CDR3 length: 14 amino acids. The CDR3 coding sequence is TGTGCCAGTAGGACTCTCTCTGGGGCCAACGTCCTGACTTTC. Translation: CASRTLSGANVLTF.

This clone was detected only a few times. The chain joins TRBV7-9 to TRBJ1-3, with TRBD1 as a possible D gene (5 bases). The V gene lost 5 bases and the J gene lost 1 base, with 12 bases spanning the gap. CDR1 SEHNR and CDR2 FQNEAQ come from the germline V gene (reference sequence). The CDR3 runs 15 residues. The CDR3 sequence: CASSRGEGSGNTIYF. CDR3 nucleotide sequence: TGTGCCAGCAGCCGTGGGGAGGGGTCTGGAAACACCATATATTTT.

This clone was found a few times. This CDR3 is CASSLMIGYEQYF. The CDR3 DNA sequence: TGTGCCAGCAGTTTGATGATCGGGTACGAGCAGTACTTC. The J gene is TRBJ2-7, the V gene TRBV27, with D uncertain. This CDR3 contains 13 residues. Trimming pared 3 bases from V and 4 bases from J, leaving 10 bases between. The germline V gene has CDR1 MNHEY and CDR2 SMNVEV (reference sequence).

J is TRBJ1-5 and V is TRBV28, with 7 nucleotides matching TRBD1. The CDR3 loop spans 15 amino acids. V lost 7 bases to trimming and J lost 0 bases; unmatched junction nucleotides: 6. Germline CDR1 is MDHEN and CDR2 is SYDVKM. The CDR3 loop reads CASIMGQNSNQPQHF. CDR3 coding DNA: TGTGCCAGCATTATGGGACAGAATAGCAATCAGCCCCAGCATTTT.

This chain uses TRBV6-4 with TRBJ2-3; the D call may be TRBD1 or TRBD2 (5 bases each). The CDR3 length is 13 residues. The germline V gene has CDR1 MRHNA and CDR2 SNTAGT. Trimming shortened V by 3 bases and J by 2 bases, and 6 bases separated the two germline ends. The CDR3 sequence: CASSEGDTDTQYF. CDR3 nucleotides: TGTGCCAGCAGTGAGGGGGACACAGATACGCAGTATTTT.

This chain joins TRBV5-1 and TRBJ1-3, with a possible D match to TRBD1 (6 bases). V was shortened by 0 bases and J by 0 bases, with 7 bases between the two germline ends. Germline V gives CDR1 SGHRS, CDR2 YFSETQ. This CDR3 has 15 residues. This chain's CDR3 is CASSLGGLSGNTIYF. The CDR3 DNA sequence: TGCGCCAGCAGCTTGGGGGGGCTCTCTGGAAACACCATATATTTT.

CDR3 in DNA: TGTGCCAGCAGCTGGGGGTCAGGAGAAGAGACCCAGTACTTC. Translating it yields CASSWGSGEETQYF. The chain employs TRBV5-6 and TRBJ2-5; D might be TRBD1 or TRBD2, each matching 5 bases. Germline V gene sequence: CDR1 SGHDT, CDR2 YYEEEE. The CDR3 sequence is 14 residues long. V lost 3 bases to trimming and J lost 3 bases, with 12 bases between them.

The rearrangement links TRBV28 to TRBJ2-5, with D unresolved. Germline CDR1 reads MDHEN; CDR2 reads SYDVKM. V lost 1 base, J lost 2 bases, and 8 bases lay in between. CDR3 length: 14 amino acids. The CDR3 DNA reads as TGTGCCAGCAGTTTATCCCCCGGTCAAGAGACCCAGTACTTC. This gives the protein CASSLSPGQETQYF.

The chain links TRBV10-1 to TRBJ2-3; no firm D call. Germline values: CDR1 WNHNN, CDR2 SYGVQD (reference sequence). V was trimmed by 4 bases and J by 0 bases, leaving 8 bases between them. This CDR3 spans 14 amino acids. The CDR3 nucleotides are TGCGCCAGCAGTGGACGCACCAGCACAGATACGCAGTATTTT. Protein product: CASSGRTSTDTQYF.

Sample share makes this clone medium-sized. The chain employs TRBV7-3 and TRBJ2-3, with 16 bases lining up with TRBD2. This CDR3 has 20 amino acids. The V and J ends lost 4 bases and 0 bases, in that order; junction bases with no gene match: 10. CDR1 SGHTA and CDR2 FQGTGA come from the germline V gene. CDR3 in amino acids: CASSSSGTSGGAFSTDTQYF. The CDR3 nucleotides read TGTGCCAGCAGCTCCTCCGGGACTAGCGGGGGGGCATTCAGCACAGATACGCAGTATTTT.

This clone came up a few times. V is TRBV9 and J is TRBJ1-6; D not resolved. This CDR3 region has 13 residues. Trimming took off 0 bases at V and 3 bases at J, with 1 base between the two ends. Germline CDR1 and CDR2: SGDLS and YYNGEE. Here the CDR3 DNA reads TGTGCCAGCAGCGTAGACTATAATTCACCCCTCCACTTT. Translation gives CASSVDYNSPLHF.

The chain recombines TRBV7-9 with TRBJ2-1; D is perhaps TRBD2 (6 bases). Germline CDR1 is SEHNR and CDR2 is FQNEAQ (reference sequence). Between the trimmed V and J ends, which lost 6 bases and 0 bases, there was a span of 24 bases. The CDR3 is 19 residues long. CDR3 in amino acids: CASSLAVGGGRSSYNEQFF. The CDR3 DNA sequence: TGTGCCAGCAGTTTGGCGGTCGGGGGAGGAAGGAGCTCCTACAATGAGCAGTTCTTC.

The CDR3 sequence: CASSLGASGTDTQYF. The CDR3 coding sequence is TGTGCCAGCAGCTTAGGGGCTAGCGGCACAGATACGCAGTATTTT. This chain links TRBV7-8 with TRBJ2-3; D might be TRBD2 (6 bases). Germline V gene data show CDR1 as SGHVS and CDR2 as FQNEAQ. V was clipped by 1 base and J by 1 base, with 9 bases between them. The CDR3 sequence is 15 residues long.

The chain links TRBV6-5 to TRBJ2-1; 8 bases agree with TRBD1. CDR1 and CDR2 (germline): MNHEY, SVGAGI. Germline trimming cut 6 bases from V and 3 bases from J; bases unmatched to any gene: 7. The CDR3 spans 15 residues. CDR3 DNA: TGTGCCAGCAGGGACGACAGGGGCCTCTACAATGAGCAGTTCTTC. It specifies CASRDDRGLYNEQFF.